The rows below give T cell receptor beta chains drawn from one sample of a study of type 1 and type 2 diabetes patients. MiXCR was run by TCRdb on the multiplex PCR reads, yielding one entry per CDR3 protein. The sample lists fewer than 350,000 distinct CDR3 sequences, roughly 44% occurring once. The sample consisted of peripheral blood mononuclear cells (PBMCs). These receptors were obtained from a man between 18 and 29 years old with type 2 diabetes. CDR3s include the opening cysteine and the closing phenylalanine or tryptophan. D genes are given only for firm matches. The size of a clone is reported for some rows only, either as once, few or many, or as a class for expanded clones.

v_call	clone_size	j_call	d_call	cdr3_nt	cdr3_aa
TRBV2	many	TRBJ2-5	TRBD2	TGTGCCAGCAGTGAAAGGGCTAGCGGGTACCAAGAGACCCAGTACTTC	CASSERASGYQETQYF
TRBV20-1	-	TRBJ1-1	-	TGCAGTGCTAGAGATATGGGGAACACTGAAGCTTTCTTT	CSARDMGNTEAFF
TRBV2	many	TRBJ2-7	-	TGTGCCAGCAGCGGTGACAGAAGCTCCTACGAGCAGTACTTC	CASSGDRSSYEQYF
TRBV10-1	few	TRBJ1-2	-	TGCGCCAGCAGTCAGGGCAGCGACTACACCTTC	CASSQGSDYTF
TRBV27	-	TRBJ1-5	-	TGTGCCAGCAGTTTAGATGGGTTACCTAATCAGCCCCAGCATTTT	CASSLDGLPNQPQHF
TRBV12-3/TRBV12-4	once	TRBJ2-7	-	TGTGCCAGCACCACCTACGAGCAGTACTTC	CASTTYEQYF
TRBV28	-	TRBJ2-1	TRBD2	TGTGCCAGCAAAGCGGGAATGGGCAATGAGCAGTTCTTC	CASKAGMGNEQFF
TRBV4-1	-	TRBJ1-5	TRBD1	TGCGCCAGCAGCCATCCCGGGACAGGGGACTATCAGCCCCAGCATTTT	CASSHPGTGDYQPQHF
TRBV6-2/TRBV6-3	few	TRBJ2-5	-	TGTGCCAGCAGTTACAGAGGCAGGGTTCGGGAGACCCAGTACTTC	CASSYRGRVRETQYF
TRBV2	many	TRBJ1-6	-	TGTGCCAGTCGCCGGACTGCGGTTAATTCACCCCTCCACTTT	CASRRTAVNSPLHF
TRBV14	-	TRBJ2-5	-	TGTGCCAGCAGCCAAGAAGCGTATGAGACCCAGTACTTC	CASSQEAYETQYF
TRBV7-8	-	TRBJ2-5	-	TGTGCCAGCAGTGGACTGATACAAGAGACCCAGTACTTC	CASSGLIQETQYF
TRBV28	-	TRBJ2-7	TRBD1	TGTGCCAGCGTCGAGACAGGGTATTACTACGAGCAGTACTTC	CASVETGYYYEQYF
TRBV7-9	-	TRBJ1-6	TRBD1	TGTGCCACCATCCCCCCGCCAAAGCCGGGACAGGTTAATTCACCCCTCCACTTT	CATIPPPKPGQVNSPLHF
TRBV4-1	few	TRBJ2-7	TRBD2	TGCGCCAGCAGCCAAGTAGGACTAGCGGACTACGAGCAGTACTTC	CASSQVGLADYEQYF
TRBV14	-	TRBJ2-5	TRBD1	TGTGCCAGCAGCCTCCGGCTCGGACAGGGGTCTGGGGAGACCCAGTACTTC	CASSLRLGQGSGETQYF
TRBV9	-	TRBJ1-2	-	TGTGCCAGCAGCTCGGGACACCCAGGGACCTATGGCTACACCTTC	CASSSGHPGTYGYTF
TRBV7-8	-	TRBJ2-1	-	TGTGCCAGCAGCTTAGAACCATCATGGGGTTTGGATGAGCAGTTCTTC	CASSLEPSWGLDEQFF
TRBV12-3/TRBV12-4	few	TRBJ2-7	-	TGTGCCAGCAGTCTAGACAGTCACCCGTTTGAGCAGTACTTC	CASSLDSHPFEQYF
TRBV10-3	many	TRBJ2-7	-	TGTGCCATCAGTGAGTTTGGATACGAGCAGTACTTC	CAISEFGYEQYF
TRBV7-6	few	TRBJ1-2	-	TGTGCCAGCAGCTTAGAGCCGGACTTAGGGCTCTATGGCTACACCTTC	CASSLEPDLGLYGYTF
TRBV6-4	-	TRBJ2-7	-	TGTGCCAGCAGCGTAGCAGGGTTAATCTACGAGCAGTACTTC	CASSVAGLIYEQYF
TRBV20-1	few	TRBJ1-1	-	TGCAGTGCTAGAGATTTTGGGACGGGCTGGCTCGAGAACACTGAAGCTTTCTTT	CSARDFGTGWLENTEAFF
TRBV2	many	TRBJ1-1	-	TGTGCCAGCAGTGCCAGGAACACTGAAGCTTTCTTT	CASSARNTEAFF
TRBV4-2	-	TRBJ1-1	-	TGTGCCAGCAGCCAGGGGGACCTGAACACTGAAGCTTTCTTT	CASSQGDLNTEAFF
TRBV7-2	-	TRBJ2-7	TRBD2	TGTGCCAGCAGTGAGCCACTAGCGGACCTCTACGAGCAGTACTTC	CASSEPLADLYEQYF
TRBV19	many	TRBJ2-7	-	TGTGCCAGTAGTGGATCCCACGGGACCTACGAGCAGTACTTC	CASSGSHGTYEQYF
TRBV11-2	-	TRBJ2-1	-	TGTGCCAGCAGCTTAGATCAGGGCTCCTACAATGAGCAGTTCTTC	CASSLDQGSYNEQFF
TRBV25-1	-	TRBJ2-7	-	TGTGCCAGCCGTAAGTCCACAGGGGGGGCCTACGAGCAGTACTTC	CASRKSTGGAYEQYF
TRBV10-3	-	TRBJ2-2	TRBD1	TGTGCCAGCAGTGGGGGACAGACCGGGGAGCTGTTTTTT	CASSGGQTGELFF
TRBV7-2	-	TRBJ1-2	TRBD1	TGTGCCAGCAGCTTGGGGGGGACAGGGAATGACTATGGCTACACCTTC	CASSLGGTGNDYGYTF
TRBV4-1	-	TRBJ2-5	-	TGCGCCAGCAGCCAAGATAGGGACAACCAAGAGACCCAGTACTTC	CASSQDRDNQETQYF
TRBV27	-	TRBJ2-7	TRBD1	TGTGCCAGCAGTCCAACCACAGGGGATTTTCCCTACGAGCAGTACTTC	CASSPTTGDFPYEQYF
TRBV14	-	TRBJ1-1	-	TGTGCCAGCAGCCGACCGGGACACATGAACACTGAAGCTTTCTTT	CASSRPGHMNTEAFF
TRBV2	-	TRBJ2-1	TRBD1	TGTGCCAGCAGAAACCCCCCGGGACAGCGATGGAATGAGCAGTTCTTC	CASRNPPGQRWNEQFF
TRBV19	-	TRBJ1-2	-	TGTGCCAGTAAACCCCCTCTGACAGAACACTATGGCAACACCTTC	CASKPPLTEHYGNTF
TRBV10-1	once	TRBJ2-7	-	TGCGCCAGCAGTCCGAAGGGGTATTCCTACGAGCAGTACTTC	CASSPKGYSYEQYF
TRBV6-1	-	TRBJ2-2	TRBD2	TGTGCCAGCAGTGGGCCCGGGACTAGCGGGGGAAACACCGGGGAGCTGTTTTTT	CASSGPGTSGGNTGELFF
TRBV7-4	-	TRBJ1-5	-	TGTGCCAGCAGCCAGGGTAGGGATCAGCCCCAGCATTTT	CASSQGRDQPQHF
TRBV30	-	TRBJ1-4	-	TGTGCCTGGAGTGTCGATGGGCGGCCTCATGAAAAACTGTTTTTT	CAWSVDGRPHEKLFF
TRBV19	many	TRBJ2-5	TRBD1	TGTGCCAGTAGTACAACGGGGACAGGGCCGAAGACCCAGTACTTC	CASSTTGTGPKTQYF
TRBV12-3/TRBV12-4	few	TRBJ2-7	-	TGTGCCAGCAGTTTAAATAGGGTTAACTACGAGCAGTACTTC	CASSLNRVNYEQYF
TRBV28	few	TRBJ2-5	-	TGTGCCAGCAGTTCCCTTTTAGAGACCCAGTACTTC	CASSSLLETQYF
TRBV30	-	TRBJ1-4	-	TGTGCCTGGAGTGACCCGGACATCAAAGGAAAACTGTTTTTT	CAWSDPDIKGKLFF
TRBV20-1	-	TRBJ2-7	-	TGCAGTGCTAGAGATCTTAGACCAGAACTGGGCGAGCAGTACTTC	CSARDLRPELGEQYF